The entry below describes one T cell receptor beta chain. This entry is derived from a study of blood T cell repertoires in COVID-19. This CDR3 is built from 14 residues. V was clipped by 10 bases and J by 5 bases; unmatched bases: 7. CDR1 is SNHLY, CDR2 FYNNEI, per germline. Patients of the Seattle cohort, enrolled during active infection, were followed longitudinally. Original processing notes: Amplification from reference gene primers served as the basis for estimated nucleated cell counts. Data came from immunoSEQ multiplex PCR; TCRdb stores just in-frame clones and leaves some out. For V, J and clone size, that table is used; D and trimming come from the DNA. The sample has about 210,000 clones, about 80% seen once; the top ten hold around 7.8%.

The gene calls are TRBV2 and TRBJ2-1, with 11 nucleotides matching TRBD2. Sequencing input: peripheral blood. This TCR was sampled from a woman of 80 years or more with COVID-19, enrolled during active disease. The CDR3 region is CATLGLAGNNEQFF. The DNA for the CDR3 is TGTGCCACCCTAGGACTAGCGGGTAACAATGAGCAGTTCTTC.